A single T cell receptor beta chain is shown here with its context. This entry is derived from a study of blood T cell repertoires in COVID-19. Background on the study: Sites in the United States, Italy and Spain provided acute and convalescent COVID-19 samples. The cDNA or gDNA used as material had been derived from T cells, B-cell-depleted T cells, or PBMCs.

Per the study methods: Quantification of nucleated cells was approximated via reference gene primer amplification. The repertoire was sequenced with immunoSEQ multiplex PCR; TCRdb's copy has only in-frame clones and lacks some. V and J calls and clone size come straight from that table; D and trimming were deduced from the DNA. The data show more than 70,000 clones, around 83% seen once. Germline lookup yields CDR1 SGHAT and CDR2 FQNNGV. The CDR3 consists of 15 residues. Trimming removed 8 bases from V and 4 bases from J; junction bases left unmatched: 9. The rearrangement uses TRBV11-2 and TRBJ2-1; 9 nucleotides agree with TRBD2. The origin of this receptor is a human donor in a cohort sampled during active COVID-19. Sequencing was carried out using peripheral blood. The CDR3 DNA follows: TGTGCCAGCCGGCTAGCGGGGCCCATTTACAATGAGCAGTTCTTC. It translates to CASRLAGPIYNEQFF.